The 23 T cell receptor beta chains below were found in one sample sequenced in a study of CD8+ T cells in alopecia areata. RNA extraction was followed by reverse transcription into cDNA, which acted as the sequencing template. TCRdb's table, derived via immunoSEQ multiplex PCR, lists solely in-frame clones and lacks some. The sample holds fewer than 110,000 clones; approximately 58% are singletons and the top ten take 8.8%. Material for sequencing was CD4+ T cells sorted from blood. The receptors come from a human donor in good health.

This clone was seen a few times. The gene calls are TRBV6-5 and TRBJ2-1; 7 positions match TRBD1. The V segment lost 10 bases and the J segment 10 bases; nucleotides outside the gene matches: 13. The CDR3 runs to 13 residues. Germline values: CDR1 MNHEY, CDR2 SVGAGI. In nucleotides, the CDR3 is TGTGCCACCCGACAGGGAGACGACAGGGAGCAGTTCTTC. This gives the protein CATRQGDDREQFF.

This chain links TRBV19 with TRBJ2-1; 9 bases are shared with TRBD2. V dropped 6 bases and J dropped 10; count of bases not matched to a gene: 7. From germline, CDR1 is LNHDA and CDR2 SQIVND (reference sequence). The CDR3 loop spans 13 amino acids. CDR3 residues: CASRTSSGEEQFF. The CDR3 DNA reads as TGTGCCAGTAGGACCTCTAGCGGGGAGGAGCAGTTCTTC.

The chain links TRBV28 to TRBJ2-4, with D possibly being TRBD1 or TRBD2 (5 bases each). Trimming took 8 bases from V and 4 from J, leaving 18 bases between them. The germline V gene has CDR1 MDHEN and CDR2 SYDVKM. The CDR3 loop spans 15 amino acids. The CDR3 protein is CASHPTGTVKNIQYF. CDR3 in DNA: TGTGCCAGCCATCCAACCGGGACGGTAAAAAACATTCAGTACTTC.

This clone was seen just once. V usage is TRBV29-1 and J usage is TRBJ2-2, with a weak D call TRBD1 (5 bases). Germline V gene sequence: CDR1 SQVTM, CDR2 ANQGSEA. The CDR3 runs to 13 residues. V lost 4 bases to trimming and J lost 1 base, with 7 bases between them. This CDR3 is CSVGQGNTGELFF. CDR3 DNA: TGCAGCGTTGGTCAGGGGAACACCGGGGAGCTGTTTTTT.

The chain employs TRBV12-5 and TRBJ1-5, with 9 bases aligning to TRBD1. CDR1 and CDR2 from the germline V gene are LGHNT and FRNRAP. The CDR3 length is 14 residues. The J segment lost 3 bases and the V segment lost 6 bases, leaving 3 bases of the junction unmatched. CDR3: CASGGQGNNQPQHF. In DNA, the CDR3 is TGTGCTAGTGGGGGACAGGGCAACAATCAGCCCCAGCATTTT.

The CDR3 protein is CASSLVWTSGEQFF. The CDR3 coding sequence is TGTGCCAGCAGCTTGGTCTGGACTAGCGGTGAGCAGTTCTTC. The chain links TRBV5-4 to TRBJ2-1; 10 bases are shared with TRBD2. Germline V gene data show CDR1 as SGHNT and CDR2 as YYREEE (reference sequence). This CDR3 has 14 residues. V shed 0 bases, J shed 9 bases, and the junction held 3 bases outside the gene matches.

The chain uses TRBV29-1 and TRBJ2-7; the D is unclear. Looked up from germline, CDR1 is SQVTM and CDR2 is ANQGSEA. With 7 bases removed from V and 0 bases from J, the gap between germline ends came to 13 bases. The CDR3 is 13 residues long. The CDR3, as DNA: TGCAGCGCTAGACGGTTGAGCTCCTACGAGCAGTACTTC. Protein sequence: CSARRLSSYEQYF.

This clone was observed a handful of times. The DNA for the CDR3 is TGTGCCAGCAGGACCCTCGGGGGCCCCCAAGAGACCCAGTACTTC. It yields the protein CASRTLGGPQETQYF. The chain uses TRBV2 and TRBJ2-5; D assignment may be TRBD1 or TRBD2 (6 bases each). The CDR3 runs 15 residues. The germline V and J ends were trimmed by 6 bases and 1 base, with 15 bases remaining between them. Germline CDR1 and CDR2: SNHLY and FYNNEI.

V and J are TRBV25-1 and TRBJ1-2; D uncertain. The CDR3 is 14 amino acids. Germline-derived CDR1 and CDR2 are MGHDK and SYGVNS. V gave up 8 bases and J gave up 8 bases, with 21 bases separating them. For the CDR3, the DNA is TGTGCCAGCCGGAGGGCCGGGATAAATGAGGGCTACACCTTC. It encodes CASRRAGINEGYTF.

This clone came up once. The genes are TRBV14 and TRBJ1-1, with 7 bases identical to TRBD1. Trimming cost V 5 bases and J 1 base; bases outside gene matches: 7. The CDR3 has 15 residues. The germline CDR1 and CDR2 sequences are SGHDN and FVKESK. CDR3 nucleotide sequence: TGTGCCAGCAGCGGCCCGACAGGGCGGAACACTGAAGCTTTCTTT. Protein sequence: CASSGPTGRNTEAFF.

This chain joins TRBV2 and TRBJ1-2; D perhaps matches TRBD1 (6 bases). Trimming pared 7 bases from V and 3 bases from J, leaving 12 bases between. CDR3 length: 13 residues. The germline V gene encodes CDR1 SNHLY and CDR2 FYNNEI. CDR3 region: CASTLGTYYGYTF. The CDR3 region has the DNA TGTGCCAGCACTCTGGGGACATACTATGGCTACACCTTC.

This sequence joins TRBV29-1 and TRBJ2-1; D not certain. CDR3 length: 13 residues. With 5 bases removed from V and 0 bases from J, the gap between germline ends came to 8 bases. The germline CDR1 and CDR2 sequences are SQVTM and ANQGSEA. CDR3 sequence (DNA): TGCAGCGTTTCGGCTACCTCCTACAATGAGCAGTTCTTC. It yields the protein CSVSATSYNEQFF.

This clone was seen a few times. The chain combines TRBV7-9 with TRBJ1-1, with D possibly matching TRBD1 (5 bases). Trimming stripped 1 base from V and 1 base from J, with 10 bases between. Germline V CDR1 and CDR2: SEHNR, FQNEAQ (reference sequence). The CDR3 length is 15 residues. Here the CDR3 DNA reads TGTGCCAGCAGCTTAGGGGGCCGGAGGAACACTGAAGCTTTCTTT. Translation: CASSLGGRRNTEAFF.

This clone was seen a handful of times. The rearrangement links TRBV21-1 to TRBJ1-1. TRBV21-1 is noted as a pseudogene. CDR3 length: 10 amino acids. DNA of the CDR3: TGTGCCAGCAGCACCTCCGGACTGCCTTTT. Protein: CASSTSGLPF.

The chain combines TRBV2 with TRBJ2-5; 8 nucleotides align to TRBD2. Unmatched junction bases numbered 11, after V lost 5 bases and J lost 9 bases. The CDR3 covers 14 residues. The germline V gene has CDR1 SNHLY and CDR2 FYNNEI. The CDR3 loop is CASSLGLARSPQYF. CDR3 coding DNA: TGTGCCAGCAGTCTAGGACTAGCTCGTTCTCCCCAGTACTTC.

This clone was found once. V is TRBV5-1 and J is TRBJ2-7, with 9 bases matching TRBD1. With V trimmed by 5 bases and J by 2 bases, 11 bases remained unmatched. The CDR3 runs to 16 residues. The germline gives CDR1 SGHRS, CDR2 YFSETQ. The CDR3 sequence: CASSRGQGRGTYEQYF. The CDR3 nucleotides read TGCGCCAGCAGTAGGGGACAGGGTCGAGGAACCTACGAGCAGTACTTC.

The chain carries TRBV28 and TRBJ2-1; 8 bases are a match to TRBD1. CDR3 length equals 14 residues. CDR1 is MDHEN, CDR2 SYDVKM, per germline. V gave up 5 bases and J gave up 8 bases; unmatched junction bases: 8. This CDR3 reads CASSRGQGRDEQFF. In nucleotides, the CDR3 is TGTGCCAGCAGTAGAGGACAGGGTAGAGATGAGCAGTTCTTC.

This chain uses TRBV28 with TRBJ2-7; 8 positions agree with TRBD1. The germline gives CDR1 MDHEN, CDR2 SYDVKM. V trimming: 8 bases; J trimming: 1 base; junction bases outside the gene matches: 13. The CDR3 is made up of 16 amino acids. The CDR3 DNA sequence: TGTGCCAGCGGCTCTACGGGGACAGGTTTATCCTACGAGCAGTACTTC. It codes for CASGSTGTGLSYEQYF.

The chain is built from TRBV6-6 and TRBJ2-3; the D gene is possibly TRBD2 (5 bases). The CDR3 runs 15 residues. The germline V gene encodes CDR1 MNHNY and CDR2 SVGAGI (reference sequence). V was clipped by 6 bases and J by 2 bases, with 15 bases between them. The CDR3 nucleotides are TGTGCCAGCAGAAAAACTAGGCGATACACAGATACGCAGTATTTT. Its translation: CASRKTRRYTDTQYF.

V gene TRBV29-1 combines with J gene TRBJ1-2, with TRBD1 matching 7 bases. In germline, CDR1 is SQVTM, CDR2 ANQGSEA. The CDR3 loop spans 16 amino acids. Trimming cost V 0 bases and J 2 bases; bases outside gene matches: 9. In nucleotides, the CDR3 is TGCAGCGTTGAAGATCGAATAGCAGGGGGGAACTATGGCTACACCTTC. Translating it yields CSVEDRIAGGNYGYTF.

The CDR3 loop reads CASSPEGGGGNYGYTF. The DNA of the CDR3 is TGTGCCAGCTCACCCGAAGGGGGCGGGGGCAACTATGGCTACACCTTC. The chain carries TRBV18 and TRBJ1-2; 7 nucleotides align to TRBD1. The germline CDR1 and CDR2 sequences are KGHSH and LQKENI. The V and J ends lost 3 bases and 2 bases, in that order; junction bases with no gene match: 9. The CDR3 runs 16 residues. Using reference TRBV18 and TRBJ1-2 for the parts outside the CDR3, the full variable domain is NAGVMQNPRHLVRRRGQEARLRCSPMKGHSHVYWYRQLPEEGLKFMVYLQKENIIDESGMPKERFSAEFPKEGPSILRIQQVVRGDSAAYFCASSPEGGGGNYGYTFGSGTRLTVV.

The chain is built from TRBV4-2 and TRBJ2-5; a weak D match, TRBD2 (6 bases). The CDR3 is 12 amino acids. Per germline, CDR1 LGHNA and CDR2 YNFKEQ. V was pared by 0 bases and J by 10 bases, with 9 bases between. CDR3 region: CASSQDMTSQYF. CDR3 nucleotide sequence: TGTGCCAGCAGCCAAGATATGACTAGCCAGTACTTC.

The gene calls are TRBV7-2 and TRBJ1-1; TRBD1 matches 8 bases. The V gene end was trimmed by 5 bases and the J gene end by 5 bases; junction bases not matched to a gene: 10. CDR1 is SGHTA, CDR2 FQGNSA, per germline. The CDR3 covers 15 residues. The DNA of the CDR3 is TGTGCCAGCAGCACAGGAACAGGGGGGCGAACTGAAGCTTTCTTT. Protein sequence: CASSTGTGGRTEAFF.